Here is one T cell receptor (beta chain) with its context. This clone was recorded once. What antigen it recognizes has not been identified. Per-base qualities were not stored, and no clone one base away is much larger. TCRbeta CDR3 regions were amplified from genomic DNA by means of the immunoSEQ Assay, a bias-controlled multiplex PCR. Concerning the study's data processing: The number of nucleated cells in each sample was estimated from the amplification of reference gene primers within the assay. To quantify the absolute abundance of each unique TCRbeta CDR3 rearrangement, sequence reads were collapsed and filtered. For each sample, productive Simpson clonality was calculated as the square root of Simpson's diversity index over productive rearrangements. TCRdb retrieved this table from immuneACCESS and kept in-frame rearrangements only. Not all clones are present; in checked studies, unresolved V genes account for under half, and no reason is known for the remainder. That table furnishes V, J and clone size, whereas the DNA furnished D and trimming. For this sample there are around 68,000 clones; 65% to 80% appear just once. The ten largest clones represent approximately 10% of the sample.

The V end gives up 6 bases and the J end 4 bases, leaving 6 bases in the junction not matched to a gene. The cysteine opens and the phenylalanine closes a CDR3 of 17 amino acids. Only the CDR3 DNA stays, 51 bases, in frame from base 1. Reading the germline V gene (reference sequence) gives CDR1 LNHDA and CDR2 SQIVND. This specimen comes from a study of blood T cell repertoires in COVID-19 (dated by TCRdb to 2020 to 2021). A note on the overall study: Samples from collaborators originated in the United States, Italy and Spain and spanned both the acute and convalescent phases of COVID-19. The material from the prospective study consisted of cDNA or gDNA derived from T cells, B-cell-depleted T cells, or PBMCs. Deeply sampled blood TCRbeta repertoires from subjects exposed to, actively infected with, or recovered from COVID-19 were included in the dataset. A freely available public database, intended as a resource for researchers studying the immune response to SARS-CoV-2, is where the repertoires were released. The samples were drawn from the first 160 participants of the ongoing ImmuneRACE study and from 950 to 1,500 subjects provided by 6 global collaborators. The sample metadata nearly always contained a de-identified subject ID, COVID-19 status, age in years and sex. Where available, HLA class I and class II types were obtained from metadata supplied by the sample provider rather than from assay-based typing.

Study-wide findings and limitations: How much clinical and demographic metadata was included differed by source and by participant, and the metadata was provided uncurated.

Whole blood was collected in K2EDTA tubes by collaborating institutions according to the institutions' own protocols. For TCRbeta analysis, collaborators shipped samples as frozen whole blood, isolated PBMCs, or DNA extracted from either of those sample types. The chain employs TRBV19 and TRBJ2-1, with 16 bases in between that match TRBD2. The source of this sequence is a woman aged 45-59 years with acute or convalescent COVID-19. The sequenced sample was peripheral blood. The CDR3 protein: CASSPGLAGGPYNEQFF. The base sequence is TGTGCCAGTAGCCCGGGACTAGCGGGAGGGCCTTACAATGAGCAGTTCTTC. With the rest looked up from the reference TRBV19 and TRBJ2-1 genes rather than sequenced, the full variable domain is DGGITQSPKYLFRKEGQNVTLSCEQNLNHDAMYWYRQDPGQGLRLIYYSQIVNDFQKGDIAEGYSVSREKKESFPLTVTSAQKNPTAFYLCASSPGLAGGPYNEQFFGPGTRLTVL.